One and the same sample provided the 14 T cell receptor beta chains below, sequenced in a study of early T cells in non-severe SARS-CoV-2 infection. TCRdb analysed the 5' RACE reads with MiXCR anew, one entry per CDR3 protein. The table includes under 30,000 distinct CDR3 sequences, less than 6% detected once. The material sequenced was whole blood. Receptor source: an adult who was a healthcare worker with PCR-confirmed SARS-CoV-2 infection or an uninfected control (not recorded which).

This clonotype was picked up many times. The chain carries TRBV6-2 or TRBV6-3 and TRBJ2-1; TRBD2 is a possible D gene (6 bases). Per the germline V gene, CDR1 is MNHEY and CDR2 is SVGEGT. The CDR3 sequence is 15 residues long. V shed 3 bases and J shed 6 bases, with 15 bases lying between them. The CDR3 spells CASSYYGGAGNEQFF. In nucleotides, the CDR3 is TGTGCCAGCAGTTATTACGGCGGGGCGGGCAATGAGCAGTTCTTC.

This clonotype was recorded at least ten times. The chain carries TRBV20-1 and TRBJ1-1, with a weak D call TRBD1 (6 bases). Germline CDR1 and CDR2: DFQATT and SNEGSKA (reference sequence). Trimming took 5 bases from V and 0 from J, leaving 7 bases between them. The CDR3 length is 12 residues. The CDR3 sequence: CSAGQLNTEAFF. CDR3 nucleotides: TGCAGTGCTGGACAGCTGAACACTGAAGCTTTCTTT.

This clonotype was counted many times. The V gene is TRBV29-1, the J gene TRBJ2-1; a possible D gene is TRBD2 (6 bases). Germline assignment: CDR1 SQVTM and CDR2 ANQGSEA. The V gene lost 4 bases and the J gene lost 6 bases, with 13 bases spanning the gap. The CDR3 is 13 amino acids. CDR3 bases: TGCAGCGTTGTCCCGGGAGAGTTCAATGAGCAGTTCTTC. Protein sequence: CSVVPGEFNEQFF.

This clonotype appeared many times. The chain combines TRBV7-6 with TRBJ2-5; D is possibly TRBD2 (6 bases). The V end lost 1 base, the J end lost 1 base, and 19 bases lay between the germline ends. The CDR3 has 18 residues. The V gene's germline CDR1 is SGHVS and CDR2 FNYEAQ. CDR3 sequence: CASSLGGGKPFTQETQYF. The CDR3, as DNA: TGTGCCAGCAGCTTAGGAGGCGGGAAACCATTCACCCAAGAGACCCAGTACTTC.

This sequence joins TRBV19 and TRBJ2-1; D is undetermined. The CDR3 has 16 amino acids. V was shortened by 6 bases and J by 0 bases, with 15 bases between the two germline ends. Germline CDR1 is LNHDA and CDR2 is SQIVND (reference sequence). CDR3 in DNA: TGTGCCAGTAGGATCCAGGATTACAGCTCCTACAATGAGCAGTTCTTC. This codes for CASRIQDYSSYNEQFF.

This clonotype was seen ten or more times. The chain is built from TRBV5-1 and TRBJ1-1; tentative D call: TRBD1 (6 bases). Germline CDR1 is SGHRS and CDR2 is YFSETQ. This CDR3 region has 15 residues. V shed 4 bases and J shed 1 base, with 14 bases lying between them. The CDR3 here is CASSPATGANTEAFF. The CDR3 DNA sequence: TGCGCCAGCAGCCCCGCGACAGGAGCGAACACTGAAGCTTTCTTT.

J is TRBJ2-2 and V is TRBV29-1; D remains ambiguous. CDR1 SQVTM and CDR2 ANQGSEA come from the germline V gene. Trimming took 6 bases from V and 5 from J, leaving 7 bases between them. The CDR3 has 11 residues. The chain's CDR3 is CSVLGTGELFF. In nucleotides, the CDR3 is TGCAGCGTGTTGGGTACCGGGGAGCTGTTTTTT.

This clonotype showed up many times. The V and J genes are TRBV19 and TRBJ2-4; D is perhaps TRBD2 (6 bases). This CDR3 spans 16 amino acids. In germline, CDR1 is LNHDA, CDR2 SQIVND (reference sequence). V shed 3 bases and J shed 0 bases, with 12 bases lying between them. CDR3 coding DNA: TGTGCCAGTAGTATCGGGAGCGGCGCAGCCAAAAACATTCAGTACTTC. Translation gives CASSIGSGAAKNIQYF.

This clonotype was seen a few times. V gene TRBV27 combines with J gene TRBJ2-7; a possible D gene is TRBD1 (5 bases). This CDR3 is built from 14 residues. Germline V gene lookup returns CDR1 MNHEY and CDR2 SMNVEV (reference sequence). V was cut by 4 bases and J by 2 bases, with 12 bases left in between. CDR3 in amino acids: CASSYRFGTYEQYF. Written as DNA, the CDR3 is TGTGCCAGCAGTTACAGGTTTGGGACCTACGAGCAGTACTTC.

This clonotype was seen a few times. The genes are TRBV2 and TRBJ2-3, with 10 bases fitting TRBD2. Germline CDR1 is SNHLY and CDR2 is FYNNEI. The CDR3 runs to 16 residues. The ends lost 4 bases at V and 2 bases at J; junction bases unmatched: 6. DNA for the CDR3: TGTGCCAGCAGTGGAGCTAGCGGGGGATTCACAGATACGCAGTATTTT. Translated, it gives CASSGASGGFTDTQYF.

This clonotype was seen a handful of times. The CDR3 DNA sequence: TGCAGTGGGACAGGGGGGGCAGATACGCAGTATTTT. Protein: CSGTGGADTQYF. The chain joins TRBV20-1 to TRBJ2-3, with 10 bases aligning to TRBD1. J lost 4 bases, V lost 7 bases, and 2 bases had no gene match. The CDR3 length is 12 residues. Germline V gene lookup returns CDR1 DFQATT and CDR2 SNEGSKA (reference sequence).

This clonotype was found many times. The gene calls are TRBV28 and TRBJ2-7, with unresolved D. Germline assignment: CDR1 MDHEN and CDR2 SYDVKM. V was cut by 3 bases and J by 0 bases, with 9 bases left in between. This CDR3 is built from 14 residues. This CDR3 reads CASSLSVSSYEQYF. CDR3 sequence (DNA): TGTGCCAGCAGTTTGTCGGTAAGCTCCTACGAGCAGTACTTC.

This clonotype was seen a handful of times. The chain recombines TRBV12-3 or TRBV12-4 with TRBJ2-7; 9 positions match TRBD1. V trimming: 5 bases; J trimming: 2 bases; junction bases outside the gene matches: 4. This CDR3 comprises 14 residues. This CDR3 is CASSPGTGPYEQYF. The CDR3 bases are TGTGCCAGCAGTCCCGGGACAGGGCCCTACGAGCAGTACTTC.

This clonotype has a count of ten or more. V usage is TRBV20-1 and J usage is TRBJ2-3, with TRBD2 as a possible D gene (6 bases). CDR1 and CDR2 (germline): DFQATT, SNEGSKA (reference sequence). V lost 0 bases and J lost 1, with 8 bases in between. The CDR3 spans 14 residues. CDR3 in DNA: TGCAGTGCTAGAGAGGGCGGGGGCACAGATACGCAGTATTTT. It codes for CSAREGGGTDTQYF.